Shown below are 21 T cell receptor beta chains from a single sample sequenced in a study of blood T cell repertoires in COVID-19. Profiled with immunoSEQ multiplex PCR; TCRdb holds only in-frame clones, not every one. The sample has about 19,000 clones, approximately 90% seen once. Sequences were obtained from peripheral blood. The source is a human donor in a cohort sampled during active COVID-19.

The rearrangement uses TRBV7-6 and TRBJ2-1, with 9 bases identical to TRBD2. CDR1 is SGHVS and CDR2 is FNYEAQ in the germline V gene. There are 15 residues in the CDR3. V shed 3 bases, J shed 5 bases, and the junction held 5 bases outside the gene matches. CDR3 nucleotides: TGTGCCAGCAGCTTGCGACTAGCGGAGAACAATGAGCAGTTCTTC. It specifies CASSLRLAENNEQFF. The whole variable domain, filled in from reference TRBV7-6 and TRBJ2-1, reads GAGVSQSPRYKVTKRGQDVALRCDPISGHVSLYWYRQALGQGPEFLTYFNYEAQQDKSGLPNDRFSAERPEGSISTLTIQRTEQRDSAMYRCASSLRLAENNEQFFGPGTRLTVL.

This clone was recorded only once. The chain has TRBV5-1 and TRBJ1-2; 8 nucleotides agree with TRBD1. V trimming: 4 bases; J trimming: 7 bases; junction bases outside the gene matches: 9. This CDR3 is built from 14 residues. The germline CDR1 and CDR2 sequences are SGHRS and YFSETQ. In DNA, the CDR3 is TGCGCCAGCAGCCTGATCGATACAGGGGGTGGCTACACCTTC. Its protein product is CASSLIDTGGGYTF. The whole variable domain, filled in from reference TRBV5-1 and TRBJ1-2, reads KAGVTQTPRYLIKTRGQQVTLSCSPISGHRSVSWYQQTPGQGLQFLFEYFSETQRNKGNFPGRFSGRQFSNSRSEMNVSTLELGDSALYLCASSLIDTGGGYTFGSGTRLTVV.

This clone was recorded once. CDR3 sequence: CASSSLAPQDSLGLNTEAFF. DNA for the CDR3: TGTGCCAGCAGCTCTCTGGCCCCACAGGATTCTCTGGGATTAAACACTGAAGCTTTCTTT. The J gene is TRBJ1-1, the V gene TRBV7-3; tentatively, D is TRBD1 (5 bases). Germline V gene data show CDR1 as SGHTA and CDR2 as FQGTGA. V lost 4 bases, J lost 2 bases, and 29 bases lay in between. The length of the CDR3 is 20 residues.

The chain combines TRBV4-2 with TRBJ1-5; D is perhaps TRBD1 (5 bases). Trimming took 0 bases from V and 6 from J, leaving 9 bases between them. Germline CDR1 LGHNA, CDR2 YNFKEQ. This CDR3 has 14 amino acids. CDR3 DNA sequence: TGTGCCAGCAGCCAAGATCGGGGGGGTCAGCCCCAGCATTTT. Residues: CASSQDRGGQPQHF.

The rearrangement uses TRBV27 and TRBJ2-7; maybe TRBD2 (6 bases). V lost 6 bases, J lost 0 bases, and 6 bases lay in between. Germline CDR1 and CDR2: MNHEY and SMNVEV (reference sequence). The CDR3 has 12 residues. The CDR3 spells CASRDYSYEQYF. In DNA form, the CDR3 reads TGTGCCAGCAGGGACTACTCCTACGAGCAGTACTTC.

V gene TRBV29-1 combines with J gene TRBJ2-3, with 11 bases that match TRBD2. V shed 7 bases and J 0 bases; nucleotides not matched to a gene: 3. CDR3 length equals 14 residues. The V gene's germline CDR1 is SQVTM and CDR2 ANQGSEA. CDR3 in amino acids: CSAGTSGSTDTQYF. CDR3 nucleotide sequence: TGCAGCGCGGGGACTAGCGGTAGCACAGATACGCAGTATTTT.

The chain has TRBV6-5 and TRBJ2-7; maybe TRBD1 (6 bases). The germline V and J ends were trimmed by 4 bases and 4 bases, with 11 bases remaining between them. This CDR3 is built from 13 residues. Germline assignment: CDR1 MNHEY and CDR2 SVGAGI. CDR3 protein: CASSSSQGYEQYF. The CDR3 DNA follows: TGTGCCAGCAGTTCGTCACAGGGATACGAGCAGTACTTC.

This chain joins TRBV6-5 and TRBJ1-1; 7 nucleotides agree with TRBD1. From germline, CDR1 is MNHEY and CDR2 SVGAGI. V was clipped by 3 bases and J by 3 bases; unmatched bases: 7. The CDR3 is 15 amino acids. This chain's CDR3 is CASSYQGGVDTEAFF. In nucleotides, the CDR3 is TGTGCCAGCAGTTATCAGGGGGGTGTGGACACTGAAGCTTTCTTT.

This clone turned up a few times. The rearrangement uses TRBV18 and TRBJ1-1; the D gene is possibly TRBD1 (5 bases). CDR3 size: 15 residues. Germline assignment: CDR1 KGHSH and CDR2 LQKENI. V lost 3 bases to trimming and J lost 1 base, with 12 bases between them. CDR3: CASSPRLTGNTEAFF. The CDR3 nucleotides read TGTGCCAGCTCACCGAGACTCACAGGGAACACTGAAGCTTTCTTT.

This chain uses TRBV11-2 with TRBJ2-7; tentatively, D is TRBD2 (6 bases). V lost 5 bases, J lost 4 bases, and 18 bases lay in between. Looked up from germline, CDR1 is SGHAT and CDR2 is FQNNGV. This CDR3 has 15 residues. The CDR3 region is CASSPDTGVLYEQYF. In DNA form, the CDR3 reads TGTGCCAGCAGCCCTGATACGGGAGTTTTGTACGAGCAGTACTTC.

The CDR3 here is CSVVERGSYNEQFF. As DNA, the CDR3 is TGCAGCGTTGTAGAGCGGGGGTCCTACAATGAGCAGTTCTTC. The rearrangement links TRBV29-1 to TRBJ2-1, with 8 nucleotides matching TRBD2. V shed 4 bases and J 1 base; nucleotides not matched to a gene: 3. The CDR3 is 14 residues long. Looked up from germline, CDR1 is SQVTM and CDR2 is ANQGSEA.

The J gene is TRBJ1-5, the V gene TRBV4-1; weak D call: TRBD1 (6 bases). V lost 4 bases and J lost 3, with 16 bases in between. CDR1 and CDR2 (germline): MGHRA, YSYEKL. The length of the CDR3 is 16 residues. The DNA of the CDR3 is TGCGCCAGCAGCCCCCGTGGGGGACAAGACAATCAGCCCCAGCATTTT. Its translation: CASSPRGGQDNQPQHF.

This chain connects TRBV2 to TRBJ2-1; D is possibly TRBD2 (6 bases). The germline V gene encodes CDR1 SNHLY and CDR2 FYNNEI. CDR3 size: 12 residues. The V and J ends lost 8 bases and 8 bases respectively, with 13 bases between them. The CDR3 region is CASGLPSHEQFF. The CDR3 DNA reads as TGTGCCAGCGGACTACCATCCCATGAGCAGTTCTTC.

V usage is TRBV27 and J usage is TRBJ2-7, with unresolved D. CDR3 length: 14 residues. V lost 2 bases to trimming and J lost 4 bases, with 12 bases between them. The germline gives CDR1 MNHEY, CDR2 SMNVEV (reference sequence). CDR3 in amino acids: CASSLGDSQYEQYF. The CDR3 DNA reads TGTGCCAGCAGTTTAGGTGATAGCCAGTACGAGCAGTACTTC.

This clone was detected only once. J is TRBJ2-7 and V is TRBV5-6; 7 bases agree with TRBD2. With 7 bases clipped from V and 4 bases from J, the junction kept 5 bases outside the gene matches. CDR3 size: 12 residues. Germline-derived CDR1 and CDR2 are SGHDT and YYEEEE. In DNA, the CDR3 is TGTGCCAGCGGGCGGGAGCTGTACGAGCAGTACTTC. It encodes CASGRELYEQYF.

The table lists this clone with a count of one. CDR3 DNA: TGTGCCAGCAGCGGGGGCTTTTGGCAAGAGACCCAGTACTTC. Protein sequence: CASSGGFWQETQYF. The V gene is TRBV9, the J gene TRBJ2-5, with D perhaps matching TRBD1 (5 bases). The V gene's germline CDR1 is SGDLS and CDR2 YYNGEE. The CDR3 length is 14 residues. Trimming cost V 3 bases and J 2 bases, with 11 bases left between them.

The rearrangement uses TRBV4-1 and TRBJ2-3; tentatively, D is TRBD1 (6 bases). V lost 10 bases, J lost 4 bases, and 15 bases lay in between. Germline CDR1 is MGHRA and CDR2 is YSYEKL. The CDR3 is made up of 13 amino acids. CDR3 DNA sequence: TGCGCCACAGGGGCCGACCCGTCAGATACGCAGTATTTT. Protein: CATGADPSDTQYF.

The chain has TRBV27 and TRBJ2-7; possibly TRBD1 for D (6 bases). Deletions cut 3 bases from V and 2 bases from J, with 8 bases between. Germline V gene data show CDR1 as MNHEY and CDR2 as SMNVEV (reference sequence). The CDR3 covers 13 residues. CDR3 sequence reads: CASSFTGTYEQYF. The DNA of the CDR3 is TGTGCCAGCAGTTTTACAGGGACCTACGAGCAGTACTTC.

The chain recombines TRBV3-1 (or the pseudogene TRBV3-2) with TRBJ2-4; D is ambiguous. V was clipped by 0 bases and J by 0 bases, with 6 bases between them. The CDR3 contains 15 residues. The germline V gene encodes CDR1 LGHDT and CDR2 YNNKEL (reference sequence). The CDR3 reads CASSQDGQAKNIQYF. Here the CDR3 DNA reads TGTGCCAGCAGCCAAGACGGTCAAGCCAAAAACATTCAGTACTTC.

The chain joins TRBV28 to TRBJ1-1; the D gene is possibly TRBD1 (5 bases). Germline assignment: CDR1 MDHEN and CDR2 SYDVKM. The ends were cut back, 6 bases at V and 4 bases at J, with 21 bases in the middle. The CDR3 runs 16 residues. The CDR3 coding sequence is TGTGCCAGCAGAGGGGCAGGGCATGCTACGGGCACTGAAGCTTTCTTT. Encoded protein: CASRGAGHATGTEAFF.

The V gene is TRBV7-6, the J gene TRBJ2-1, with D possibly being TRBD1 (5 bases). Deletions cut 5 bases from V and 6 bases from J, with 17 bases between. Germline-derived CDR1 and CDR2 are SGHVS and FNYEAQ. This CDR3 is built from 15 residues. The CDR3 coding sequence is TGTGCCAGCAGCCCGGACGCAGGGTTACTCAATGAGCAGTTCTTC. Its translation: CASSPDAGLLNEQFF.